This T cell receptor beta chain was obtained from a study of cytomegalovirus exposure and HLA in healthy donors (TCRdb year 2017). Study-wide context: According to a later analysis, one platform produced both the 110 or so validation repertoires and the approximately 670 repertoires of the first cohort. A separate validation cohort of approximately 120 different subjects was used in addition to the approximately 640-subject first cohort. The study was designed to test whether signatures of past pathogen exposure could be identified by cataloging public T cell receptors. To predict cytomegalovirus infection status, the study combined high-throughput TCR immunosequencing, statistical association of individual TCRs with disease status, and machine learning.

The donors belonged to the validation cohort of about 130 subjects, which was separate from the roughly 670-subject first cohort. Receptors were amplified or captured by the immunoSEQ multiplex PCR assay. The study's processing was this. A statistical classification framework was built to diagnose cytomegalovirus status from the catalog of TCR beta chain sequences. Imported from immuneACCESS, the table was reduced by TCRdb to in-frame sequences with V and J called. These copies leave out some clones; in studies compared against another copy, an unresolved V gene accounts for under half, and the cause of the remainder is not known. V and J calls and clone size are as listed in that table; D and trimming were resolved from the DNA. Within this sample are about 360,000 clones, with 86% of them counted one time only. The ten biggest clones cover approximately 0.86% of the sample. Points on this clone: What antigen it recognizes has not been identified. No per-base quality is available; no much larger clone lies one base away.

Looking up the germline V gene yields CDR1 MGHDK and CDR2 SYGVNS. Including cysteine and phenylalanine, the CDR3 has 12 amino acids. Only CDR3 DNA is held: 36 bases, read in frame from base 1. V lost 7 bases and J lost 4 bases; the stretch between them is 10 bases long. Paper-wide results and their limitations: Three of the identified cytomegalovirus-associated TCR beta chains were confirmed in vitro to be specific for cytomegalovirus antigens. The authors suggested that the approach could potentially be generalized to other disease states and immunological phenotypes. A later analysis found that TCRs clustered in the first cohort also tended to co-occur in the 110 or so validation repertoires, with 90% to 95% of cluster scores above 0. The study listed around 160 TCR beta chains as associated with cytomegalovirus. All 120 or so repertoires were used to score co-occurrence in the validation cohort in a later analysis, because that analysis had no HLA typing for the cohort. While some public TCRs were present in many individuals, most TCR sequences turned up only very rarely across donors. The classifier was reported to diagnose cytomegalovirus status with high specificity and sensitivity in both the original cohort and the validation cohort.

The sequence links TRBV25-1 to TRBJ1-1; a tentative D call is TRBD1 (6 bases match). What was sequenced was PBMCs. This receptor was identified in a woman between 18 and 29 years old in good health and CMV-seronegative. The bases are TGTGCCAGCACCAGGGGAGTCACTGAAGCTTTCTTT. Protein translation: CASTRGVTEAFF.